Here is one T cell receptor (beta chain) with its context. The target antigen is unknown. The CDR3 covers 14 residues. The V gene lost 7 bases and the J gene lost 7 bases, with 16 bases spanning the gap. The germline V gene encodes CDR1 MNHNY and CDR2 SVGAGI (reference sequence). The source of the sample is a study of T cell responses to AZD1222 COVID-19 vaccine. The protocol was immunoSEQ multiplex PCR, while the TCRdb copy is restricted to in-frame clones and leaves out a portion. Among more than 250,000 clones, 90% to 95% were seen once, and the ten largest hold around 0.58%. Study observations and caveats: As reported, nearly half of all spike-specific TCRs target variant regions that are unmutated. Repertoire collection took place solely once the T cell response had peaked.

This TCR was recovered from an adult in good health. The chain couples TRBV6-6 to TRBJ1-4; tentative D call: TRBD1 (6 bases). The sequencing used peripheral blood, collected on day 0 of AZD1222 vaccination. This chain's CDR3 is CASNGAGGIEKLFF. The DNA of the CDR3 is TGTGCCAGCAACGGCGCCGGGGGCATTGAAAAACTGTTTTTT.